The rows below give T cell receptor beta chains drawn from one sample of a study of identical twins. TCRdb independently ran MiXCR on the 5' RACE reads; one entry per CDR3 protein. The sample lists over 200,000 distinct CDR3 sequences; 5% to 7% were seen once. The same sample was also used in a study of T cells expressing NK-cell markers.

The sequenced sample was CD8+ T cells sorted from blood. These receptors came from a woman aged 18-29 years in good health. Both conserved end residues are part of each CDR3. Fields, in order: V gene, J gene, CDR3 protein.

>TRBV10-2|TRBJ2-5
CASSEMTKQETQYF
>TRBV20-1|TRBJ1-2
CSAGLPPDHNYGYTF
>TRBV6-5|TRBJ2-5
CASSYSIQRGDLGETQYF
>TRBV4-1|TRBJ2-3
CASRDLSWDTQYF
>TRBV10-3|TRBJ1-1
CAISELDTATEAFF
>TRBV12-3/TRBV12-4|TRBJ2-3
CASSWVGDTQYF
>TRBV12-3/TRBV12-4|TRBJ2-3
CASSSAGLDTQYF
>TRBV7-3|TRBJ1-2
CASSSNYYIHANYGYTF
>TRBV7-2|TRBJ2-7
CASSYSGSFYEQYF
>TRBV12-3/TRBV12-4|TRBJ2-4
CASTQTGNIQYF
>TRBV15|TRBJ1-1
CATSRDGRDSIEAFF
>TRBV24-1|TRBJ2-3
CATSAVGGGSTDTQYF
>TRBV5-5|TRBJ2-5
CASSWETSQETQYF
>TRBV6-5|TRBJ2-7
CASSYSGLAGGPYFHEQYF
>TRBV28|TRBJ2-5
CASSPQAGRGPQETQYF
>TRBV2|TRBJ1-3
CASSEEAQTNTIYF
>TRBV6-2/TRBV6-3|TRBJ1-2
CASSYSPGYGYTF
>TRBV6-1|TRBJ1-2
CASSEAEGGHGYTF
>TRBV7-9|TRBJ2-5
CASSSRVRETQYF
>TRBV7-9|TRBJ1-1
CASSLGAVMNTEAFF
>TRBV7-9|TRBJ1-5
CASSEGGGNQPQHF
>TRBV13|TRBJ2-6
CASTTGGTPSGANVLTF
>TRBV11-3|TRBJ2-7
CASSFAQRGDYEQYF
>TRBV27|TRBJ2-3
CASSPQGTSTDTQYF
>TRBV5-1|TRBJ1-4
CASSWDGTSSATNEKLFF
>TRBV15|TRBJ1-6
CATSVGRIPNSPLHF
>TRBV20-1|TRBJ1-2
CSASFSAYGYTF
>TRBV12-3/TRBV12-4|TRBJ2-3
CASSFGLAAHTDTQYF
>TRBV5-5|TRBJ2-1
CASSLVVSYNEQFF
>TRBV10-3|TRBJ1-3
CAISEGGDWDTIYF
>TRBV20-1|TRBJ2-7
CSALLAGGPYEQYF
>TRBV5-4|TRBJ2-3
CAGRLADNTDTQYF
>TRBV30|TRBJ1-5
CAWSPPDSHNQPQHF
>TRBV19|TRBJ1-2
CASSIGPRDRDGYTF
>TRBV29-1|TRBJ2-7
CSVVVGQGYEQYF
>TRBV3-1|TRBJ2-5
CASSQDPSGAQETQYF
>TRBV11-3|TRBJ2-3
CASREGGASTDTQYF
>TRBV11-2|TRBJ2-1
CAILRGNEQFF
>TRBV29-1|TRBJ1-1
CSVRPQNTEAFF
>TRBV20-1|TRBJ2-2
CSASGRTTGELFF